This T cell receptor beta chain came from a study of cytomegalovirus exposure and HLA in healthy donors. V was cut by 2 bases and J by 5 bases, with 6 bases left in between. CDR1 and CDR2 from the germline V gene are SEHNR and FQNEAQ (reference sequence). The CDR3 consists of 12 residues. Turning to this clone: Its antigen is still unknown.

In the PCR, 60 Vbeta and 13 Jbeta primers were used. Only in-frame clones appear in the TCRdb table, and some are missing; sequencing was by immunoSEQ multiplex PCR. The table has roughly 200,000 clones, roughly a tenth seen once. Regarding the study as a whole: Cytomegalovirus-associated status was assigned to 164 TCR beta chains. Another analysis was done later, and it associated fewer than 20,000 TCR beta sequences with HLA alleles at 0.05 false discovery rate.

The genes are TRBV7-9 and TRBJ1-1, with D unresolved. This TCR was recovered from a woman aged 25 to 45 in good health and CMV-seropositive. Sequenced sample: PBMCs. The CDR3, as DNA: TGTGCCAGCAGCTTACTTGAGACTGAAGCTTTCTTT. This codes for CASSLLETEAFF.